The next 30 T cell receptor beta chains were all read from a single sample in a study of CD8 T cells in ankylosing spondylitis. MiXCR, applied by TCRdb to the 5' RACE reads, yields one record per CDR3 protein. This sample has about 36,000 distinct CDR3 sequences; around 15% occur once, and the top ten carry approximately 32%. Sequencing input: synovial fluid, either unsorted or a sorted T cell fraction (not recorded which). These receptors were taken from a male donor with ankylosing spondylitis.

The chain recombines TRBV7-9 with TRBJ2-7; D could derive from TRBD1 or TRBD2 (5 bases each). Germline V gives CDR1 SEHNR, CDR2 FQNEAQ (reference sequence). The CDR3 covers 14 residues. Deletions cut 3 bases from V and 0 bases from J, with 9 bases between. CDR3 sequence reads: CASSFGTYSYEQYF. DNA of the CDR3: TGTGCCAGCAGCTTTGGGACCTACTCCTACGAGCAGTACTTC. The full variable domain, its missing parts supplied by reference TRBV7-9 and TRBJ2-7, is DTGVSQNPRHKITKRGQNVTFRCDPISEHNRLYWYRQTLGQGPEFLTYFQNEAQLEKSRLLSDRFSAERPKGSFSTLEIQRTEQGDSAMYLCASSFGTYSYEQYFGPGTRLTVT.

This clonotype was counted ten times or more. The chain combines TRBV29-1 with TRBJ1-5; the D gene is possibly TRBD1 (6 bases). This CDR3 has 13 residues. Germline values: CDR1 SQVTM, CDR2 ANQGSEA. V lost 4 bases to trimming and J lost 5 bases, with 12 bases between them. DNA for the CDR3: TGCAGCGTTGCGGCAGGGGAATATCAGCCCCAGCATTTT. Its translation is CSVAAGEYQPQHF.

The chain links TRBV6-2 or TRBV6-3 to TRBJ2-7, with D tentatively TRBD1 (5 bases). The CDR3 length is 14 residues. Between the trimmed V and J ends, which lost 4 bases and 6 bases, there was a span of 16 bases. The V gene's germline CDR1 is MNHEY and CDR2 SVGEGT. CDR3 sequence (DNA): TGTGCCAGCAGTTGGATGACAGAAACCGGCGAGCAGTACTTC. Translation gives CASSWMTETGEQYF.

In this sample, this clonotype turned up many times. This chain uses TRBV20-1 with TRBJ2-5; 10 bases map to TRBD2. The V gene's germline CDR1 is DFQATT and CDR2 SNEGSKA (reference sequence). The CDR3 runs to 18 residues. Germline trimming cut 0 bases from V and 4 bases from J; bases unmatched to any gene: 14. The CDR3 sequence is CSARDYGLAGVRGETQYF. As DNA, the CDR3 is TGCAGTGCTAGAGACTACGGGCTAGCGGGAGTAAGAGGAGAGACCCAGTACTTC.

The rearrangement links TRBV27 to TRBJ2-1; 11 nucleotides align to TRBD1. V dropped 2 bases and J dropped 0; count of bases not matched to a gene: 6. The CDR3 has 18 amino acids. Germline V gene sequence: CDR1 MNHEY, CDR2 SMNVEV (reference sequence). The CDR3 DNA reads TGTGCCAGCAGTTTAGATTGGGACAGGGGGAGCTCCTACAATGAGCAGTTCTTC. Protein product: CASSLDWDRGSSYNEQFF.

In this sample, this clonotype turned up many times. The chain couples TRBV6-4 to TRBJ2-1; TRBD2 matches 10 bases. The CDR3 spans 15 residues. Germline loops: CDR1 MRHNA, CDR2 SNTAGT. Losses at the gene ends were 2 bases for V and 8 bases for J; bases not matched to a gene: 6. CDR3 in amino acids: CASSDGTSGTDEQFF. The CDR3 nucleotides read TGTGCCAGCAGTGACGGTACTAGCGGGACCGATGAGCAGTTCTTC.

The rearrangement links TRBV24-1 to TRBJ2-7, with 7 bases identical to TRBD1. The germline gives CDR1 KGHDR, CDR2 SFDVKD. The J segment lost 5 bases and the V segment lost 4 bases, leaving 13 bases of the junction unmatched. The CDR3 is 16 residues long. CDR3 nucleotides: TGTGCCACCAGTGACAGCATAAAAGACAGGGCCCACGAGCAGTACTTC. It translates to CATSDSIKDRAHEQYF.

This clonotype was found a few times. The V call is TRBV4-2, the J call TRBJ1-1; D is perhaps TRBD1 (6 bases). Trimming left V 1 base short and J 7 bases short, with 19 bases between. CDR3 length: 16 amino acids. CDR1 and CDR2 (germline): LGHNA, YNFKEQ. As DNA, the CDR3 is TGTGCCAGCAGCCAAGTGATTGGGACAACCCTCCATGAAGCTTTCTTT. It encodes CASSQVIGTTLHEAFF.

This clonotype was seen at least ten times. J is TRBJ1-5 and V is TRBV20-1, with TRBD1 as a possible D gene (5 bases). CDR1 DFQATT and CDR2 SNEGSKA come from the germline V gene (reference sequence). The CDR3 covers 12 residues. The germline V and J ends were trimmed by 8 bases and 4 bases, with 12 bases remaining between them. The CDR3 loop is CSRGGENQPQHF. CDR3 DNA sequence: TGCAGTCGGGGGGGAGAGAATCAGCCCCAGCATTTT.

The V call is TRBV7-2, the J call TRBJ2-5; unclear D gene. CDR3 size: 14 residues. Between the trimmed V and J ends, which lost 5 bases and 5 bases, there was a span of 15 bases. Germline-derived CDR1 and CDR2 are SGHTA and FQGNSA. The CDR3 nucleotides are TGTGCCAGCAGCCCCCGCTGGTTCCGGGAGACCCAGTACTTC. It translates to CASSPRWFRETQYF.

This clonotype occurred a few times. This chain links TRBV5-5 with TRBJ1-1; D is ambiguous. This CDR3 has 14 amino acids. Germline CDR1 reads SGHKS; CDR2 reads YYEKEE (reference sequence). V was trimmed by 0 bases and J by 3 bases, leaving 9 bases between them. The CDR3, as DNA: TGTGCCAGCAGCTTGGAGGTCATTTACACTGAAGCTTTCTTT. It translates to CASSLEVIYTEAFF.

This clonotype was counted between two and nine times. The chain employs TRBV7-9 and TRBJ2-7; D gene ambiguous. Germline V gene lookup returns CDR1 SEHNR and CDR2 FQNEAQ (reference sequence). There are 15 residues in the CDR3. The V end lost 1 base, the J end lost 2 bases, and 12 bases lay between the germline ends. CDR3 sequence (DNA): TGTGCCAGCAGCTTAGAAATAGGAGTTACCTACGAGCAGTACTTC. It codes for CASSLEIGVTYEQYF.

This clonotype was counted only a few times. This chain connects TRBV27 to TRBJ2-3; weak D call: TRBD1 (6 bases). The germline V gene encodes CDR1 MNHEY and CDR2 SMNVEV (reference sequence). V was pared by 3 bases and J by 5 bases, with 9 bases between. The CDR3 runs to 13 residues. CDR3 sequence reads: CASSFNREDTQYF. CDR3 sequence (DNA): TGTGCCAGCAGTTTCAACAGGGAAGATACGCAGTATTTT.

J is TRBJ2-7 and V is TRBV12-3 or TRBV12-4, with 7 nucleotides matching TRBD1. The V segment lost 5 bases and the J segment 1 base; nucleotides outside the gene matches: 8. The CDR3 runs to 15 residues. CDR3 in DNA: TGTGCCAGCAGTCCAACCCCGACAGGGTCCTACGAGCAGTACTTC. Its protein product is CASSPTPTGSYEQYF.

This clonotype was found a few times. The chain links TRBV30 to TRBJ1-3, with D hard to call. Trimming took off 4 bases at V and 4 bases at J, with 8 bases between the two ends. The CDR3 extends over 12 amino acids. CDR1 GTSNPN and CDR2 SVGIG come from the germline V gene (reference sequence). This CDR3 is CAWKGSGNTIYF. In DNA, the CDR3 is TGTGCCTGGAAGGGATCGGGAAACACCATATATTTT.

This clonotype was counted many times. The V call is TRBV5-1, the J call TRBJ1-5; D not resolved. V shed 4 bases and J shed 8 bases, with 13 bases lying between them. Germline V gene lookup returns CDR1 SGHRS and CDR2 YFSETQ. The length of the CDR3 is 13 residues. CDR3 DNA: TGCGCCAGCAGCATCGGGTCCGGGGAGCCCCAGCATTTT. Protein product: CASSIGSGEPQHF.

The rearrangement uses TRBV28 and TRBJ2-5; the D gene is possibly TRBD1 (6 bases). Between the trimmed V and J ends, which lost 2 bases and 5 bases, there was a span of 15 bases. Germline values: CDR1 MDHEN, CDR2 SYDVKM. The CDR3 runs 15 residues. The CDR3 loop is CASSLGGASWETQYF. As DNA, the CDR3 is TGTGCCAGCAGTTTAGGGGGCGCGAGCTGGGAGACCCAGTACTTC.

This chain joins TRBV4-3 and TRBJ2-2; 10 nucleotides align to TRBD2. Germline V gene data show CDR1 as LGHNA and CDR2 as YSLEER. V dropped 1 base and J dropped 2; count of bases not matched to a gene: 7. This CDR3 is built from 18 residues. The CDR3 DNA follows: TGCGCCAGCAGCCAAGCAAGGCTAGCGGGGGTTAACACCGGGGAGCTGTTTTTT. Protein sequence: CASSQARLAGVNTGELFF.

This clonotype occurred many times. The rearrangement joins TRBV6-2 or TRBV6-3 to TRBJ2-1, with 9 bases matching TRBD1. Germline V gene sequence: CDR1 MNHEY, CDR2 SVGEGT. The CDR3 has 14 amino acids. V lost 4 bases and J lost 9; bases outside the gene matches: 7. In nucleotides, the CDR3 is TGTGCCAGCAGTTTAAACAGGGGGCGGATTGAGCAGTTCTTC. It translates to CASSLNRGRIEQFF.

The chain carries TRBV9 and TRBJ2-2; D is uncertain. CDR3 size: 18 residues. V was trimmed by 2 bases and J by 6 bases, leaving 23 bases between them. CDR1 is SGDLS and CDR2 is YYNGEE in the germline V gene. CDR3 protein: CASSVTTAAHGKAGELFF. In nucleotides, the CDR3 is TGTGCCAGCAGCGTGACGACGGCGGCACATGGGAAAGCCGGGGAGCTGTTTTTT.

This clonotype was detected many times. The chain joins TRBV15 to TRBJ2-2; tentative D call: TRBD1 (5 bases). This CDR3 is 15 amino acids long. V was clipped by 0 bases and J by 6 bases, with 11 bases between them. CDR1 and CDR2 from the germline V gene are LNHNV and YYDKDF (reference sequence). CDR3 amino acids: CATSRDPQGSGELFF. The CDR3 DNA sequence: TGTGCCACCAGCAGAGATCCTCAGGGCTCCGGGGAGCTGTTTTTT.

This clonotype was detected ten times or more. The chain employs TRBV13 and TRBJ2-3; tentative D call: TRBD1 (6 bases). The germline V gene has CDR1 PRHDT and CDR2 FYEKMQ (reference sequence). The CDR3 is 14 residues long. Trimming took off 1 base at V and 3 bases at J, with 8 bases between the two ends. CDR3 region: CASSLEGETDTQYF. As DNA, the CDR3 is TGTGCCAGCAGCTTAGAGGGGGAAACAGATACGCAGTATTTT. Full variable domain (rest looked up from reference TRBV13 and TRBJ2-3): AAGVIQSPRHLIKEKRETATLKCYPIPRHDTVYWYQQGPGQDPQFLISFYEKMQSDKGSIPDRFSAQQFSDYHSELNMSSLELGDSALYFCASSLEGETDTQYFGPGTRLTVL.

The CDR3 region is CASSLGLAGNEQFF. As DNA, the CDR3 is TGTGCCAGCAGCTTAGGACTAGCGGGTAATGAGCAGTTCTTC. The V call is TRBV9, the J call TRBJ2-1, with 11 bases fitting TRBD2. CDR3 length: 14 amino acids. V gave up 4 bases and J gave up 7 bases; unmatched junction bases: 4. Germline V CDR1 and CDR2: SGDLS, YYNGEE.

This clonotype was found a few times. DNA for the CDR3: TGTGCCACCAGTGATGAGGGACAGGGGGCGAGTCCCTATGAGCAGTTCTTC. The encoded protein is CATSDEGQGASPYEQFF. The V and J genes are TRBV24-1 and TRBJ2-1; 12 bases are shared with TRBD1. Germline CDR1 and CDR2: KGHDR and SFDVKD. The CDR3 extends over 17 amino acids. With 3 bases clipped from V and 8 bases from J, the junction kept 10 bases outside the gene matches.

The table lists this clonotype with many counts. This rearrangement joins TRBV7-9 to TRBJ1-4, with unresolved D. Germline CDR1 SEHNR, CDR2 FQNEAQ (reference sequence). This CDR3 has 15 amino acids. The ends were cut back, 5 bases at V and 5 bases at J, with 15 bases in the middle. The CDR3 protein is CASSPEASSNEKLFF. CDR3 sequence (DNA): TGTGCCAGCAGCCCCGAGGCGAGTTCGAATGAAAAACTGTTTTTT.

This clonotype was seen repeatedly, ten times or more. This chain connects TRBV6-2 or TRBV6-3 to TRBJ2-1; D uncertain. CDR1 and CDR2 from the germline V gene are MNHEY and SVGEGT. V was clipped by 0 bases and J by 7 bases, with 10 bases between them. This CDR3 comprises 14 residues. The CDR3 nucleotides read TGTGCCAGCAGTTACTCGAAGGAGTTTAATGAGCAGTTCTTC. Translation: CASSYSKEFNEQFF.

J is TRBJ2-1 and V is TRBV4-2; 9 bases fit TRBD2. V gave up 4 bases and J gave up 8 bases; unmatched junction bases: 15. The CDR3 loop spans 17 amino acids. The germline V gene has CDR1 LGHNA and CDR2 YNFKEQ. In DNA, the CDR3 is TGTGCCAGCAGCCCAAGTCCATCTTCCCGGACTAGCGATGAGCAGTTCTTC. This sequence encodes CASSPSPSSRTSDEQFF.

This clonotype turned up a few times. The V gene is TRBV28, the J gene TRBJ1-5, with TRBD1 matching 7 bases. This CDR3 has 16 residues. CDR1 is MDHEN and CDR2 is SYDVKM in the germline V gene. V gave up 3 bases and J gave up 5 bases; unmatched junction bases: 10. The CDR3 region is CASSLPFWDSYQPQHF. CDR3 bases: TGTGCCAGCAGTTTGCCCTTTTGGGACAGTTATCAGCCCCAGCATTTT.

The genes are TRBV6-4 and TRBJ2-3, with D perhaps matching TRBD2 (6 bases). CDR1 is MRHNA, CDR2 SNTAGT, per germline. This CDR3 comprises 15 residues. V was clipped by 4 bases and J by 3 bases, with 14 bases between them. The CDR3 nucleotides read TGTGCCAGCAGTGTACAAGGGAGCGGGACAGATACGCAGTATTTT. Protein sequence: CASSVQGSGTDTQYF.

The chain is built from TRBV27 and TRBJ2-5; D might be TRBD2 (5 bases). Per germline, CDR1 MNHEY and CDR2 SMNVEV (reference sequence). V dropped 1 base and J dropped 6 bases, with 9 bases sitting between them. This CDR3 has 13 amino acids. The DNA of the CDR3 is TGTGCCAGCAGTTTATTTGGGGAGAAGACCCAGTACTTC. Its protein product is CASSLFGEKTQYF.